This TCR beta chain appears in the sequencing data of a study of blood T cell dynamics during melanoma immunotherapy. Study conclusions and caveats: Whether repertoire-driving clones were melanoma-specific could not be determined.

Trimming removed 5 bases from V and 0 bases from J, with 8 bases in between. The V gene's germline CDR1 is MNHEY and CDR2 SVGAGI. This CDR3 has 15 residues. This sample's time point: week 3, after first cycle of checkpoint inhibitor. Response was assessed by RECIST 1.1 at 12 weeks, except two rapid progressors. Notes on this clone: As yet, its antigen is unknown.

Every bulk PBMC sample received the same 350 ng of DNA. Repertoires were generated with immunoSEQ multiplex PCR, while TCRdb's copy carries only in-frame clones and drops some. The data show approximately 11,000 clones, approximately 89% seen once. Sequenced here: blood, sampled from a patient treated with checkpoint blockade. This chain joins TRBV6-5 and TRBJ2-6; D may be TRBD2 (5 bases). The source of this sequence is a human donor with melanoma. As DNA, the CDR3 is TGTGCCAGCAGTCCAGGACTCTCTGGGGCCAACGTCCTGACTTTC. This codes for CASSPGLSGANVLTF.